This T cell receptor (beta chain) was sequenced during a study of graft-versus-host responses after intestinal transplantation. Study-level results: GvH clones appeared in recipient marrow, some first in ileum or blood.

With regard to this clone: Its antigen remains unidentified.

Clones were read by immunoSEQ multiplex PCR, and TCRdb kept only the in-frame ones, dropping some. The sample yields 65,000 to 85,000 clones, around 87% seen once. Trimming removed 6 bases from V and 6 bases from J; junction bases left unmatched: 7. CDR1 is SGHRS and CDR2 is YFSETQ in the germline V gene. The CDR3 loop spans 13 amino acids. The source of this sequence is a human donor who was the organ donor for an intestinal transplant. The input for sequencing was unstimulated CD8+ T cells sorted from spleen or lymph node cells, taken before transplant. The chain couples TRBV5-1 to TRBJ2-7; 9 nucleotides agree with TRBD1. CDR3 region: CASTLTGGSEQYF. The CDR3 coding sequence is TGCGCCAGCACCTTAACAGGGGGCAGCGAGCAGTACTTC.